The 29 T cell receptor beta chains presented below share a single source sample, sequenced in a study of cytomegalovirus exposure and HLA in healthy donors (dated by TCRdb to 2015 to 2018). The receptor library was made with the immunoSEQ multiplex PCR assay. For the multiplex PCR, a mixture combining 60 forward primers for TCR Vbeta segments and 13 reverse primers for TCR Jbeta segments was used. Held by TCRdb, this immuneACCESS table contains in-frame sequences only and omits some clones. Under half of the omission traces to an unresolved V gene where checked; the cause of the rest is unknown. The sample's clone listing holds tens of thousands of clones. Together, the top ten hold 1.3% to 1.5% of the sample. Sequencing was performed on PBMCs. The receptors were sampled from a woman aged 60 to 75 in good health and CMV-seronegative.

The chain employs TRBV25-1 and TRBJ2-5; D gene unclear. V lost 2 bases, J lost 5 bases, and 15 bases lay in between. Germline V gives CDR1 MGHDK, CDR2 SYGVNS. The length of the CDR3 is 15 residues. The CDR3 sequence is CASSETRVLSETQYF. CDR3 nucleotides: TGTGCCAGCAGTGAAACGCGTGTTTTGTCGGAGACCCAGTACTTC.

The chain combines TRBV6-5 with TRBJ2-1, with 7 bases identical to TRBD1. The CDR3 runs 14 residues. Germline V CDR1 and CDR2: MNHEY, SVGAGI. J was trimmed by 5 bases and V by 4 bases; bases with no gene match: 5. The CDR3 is CASSSTQGNNEQFF. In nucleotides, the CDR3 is TGTGCCAGCAGTTCCACACAGGGGAACAATGAGCAGTTCTTC.

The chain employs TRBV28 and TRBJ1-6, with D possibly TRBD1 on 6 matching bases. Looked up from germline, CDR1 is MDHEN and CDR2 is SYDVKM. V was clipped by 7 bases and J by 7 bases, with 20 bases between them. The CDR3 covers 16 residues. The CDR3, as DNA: TGTGCCAGCATCTCTTCCGGTCACAGGGCCAATTCACCCCTCCACTTT. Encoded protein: CASISSGHRANSPLHF. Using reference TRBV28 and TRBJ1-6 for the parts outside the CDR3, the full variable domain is DVKVTQSSRYLVKRTGEKVFLECVQDMDHENMFWYRQDPGLGLRLIYFSYDVKMKEKGDIPEGYSVSREKKERFSLILESASTNQTSMYLCASISSGHRANSPLHFGNGTRLTVT.

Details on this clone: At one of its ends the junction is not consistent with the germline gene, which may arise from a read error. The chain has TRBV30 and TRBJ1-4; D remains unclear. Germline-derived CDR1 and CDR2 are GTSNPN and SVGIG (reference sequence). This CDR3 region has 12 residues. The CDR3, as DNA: TGTGCCTGGAATTTCGTGGACTCCCCTCTGTCTTTT. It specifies CAWNFVDSPLSF.

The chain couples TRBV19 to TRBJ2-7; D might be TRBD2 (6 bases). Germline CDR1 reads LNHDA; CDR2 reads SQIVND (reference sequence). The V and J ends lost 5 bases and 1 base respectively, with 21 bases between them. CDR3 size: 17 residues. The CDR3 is CASSSRYGASASYEQYF. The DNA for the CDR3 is TGTGCCAGTAGTTCTAGATACGGGGCTAGCGCTTCCTACGAGCAGTACTTC.

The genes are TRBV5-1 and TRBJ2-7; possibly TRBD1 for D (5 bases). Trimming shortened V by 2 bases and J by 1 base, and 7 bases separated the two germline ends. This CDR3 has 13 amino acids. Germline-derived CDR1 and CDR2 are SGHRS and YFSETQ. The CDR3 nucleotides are TGCGCCAGCAGCTTAGGGGTATCCTACGAGCAGTACTTC. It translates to CASSLGVSYEQYF. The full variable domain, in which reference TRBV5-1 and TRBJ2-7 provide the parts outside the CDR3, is KAGVTQTPRYLIKTRGQQVTLSCSPISGHRSVSWYQQTPGQGLQFLFEYFSETQRNKGNFPGRFSGRQFSNSRSEMNVSTLELGDSALYLCASSLGVSYEQYFGPGTRLTVT.

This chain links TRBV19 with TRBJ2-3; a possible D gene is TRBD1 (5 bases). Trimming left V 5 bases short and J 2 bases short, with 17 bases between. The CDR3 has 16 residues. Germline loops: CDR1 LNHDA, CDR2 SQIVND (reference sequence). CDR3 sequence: CASSGRAGRPTDTQYF. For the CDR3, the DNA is TGTGCCAGTAGTGGTCGGGCAGGGCGTCCCACAGATACGCAGTATTTT. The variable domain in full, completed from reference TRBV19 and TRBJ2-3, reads DGGITQSPKYLFRKEGQNVTLSCEQNLNHDAMYWYRQDPGQGLRLIYYSQIVNDFQKGDIAEGYSVSREKKESFPLTVTSAQKNPTAFYLCASSGRAGRPTDTQYFGPGTRLTVL.

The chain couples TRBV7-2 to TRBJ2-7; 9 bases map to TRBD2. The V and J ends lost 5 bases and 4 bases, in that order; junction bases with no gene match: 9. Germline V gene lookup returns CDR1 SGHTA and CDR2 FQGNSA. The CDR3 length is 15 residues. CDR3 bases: TGTGCCAGCAGCCCCCCTAGCGGGGTAAGATACGAGCAGTACTTC. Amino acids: CASSPPSGVRYEQYF. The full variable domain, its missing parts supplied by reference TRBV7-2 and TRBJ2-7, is GAGVSQSPSNKVTEKGKDVELRCDPISGHTALYWYRQSLGQGLEFLIYFQGNSAPDKSGLPSDRFSAERTGGSVSTLTIQRTQQEDSAVYLCASSPPSGVRYEQYFGPGTRLTVT.

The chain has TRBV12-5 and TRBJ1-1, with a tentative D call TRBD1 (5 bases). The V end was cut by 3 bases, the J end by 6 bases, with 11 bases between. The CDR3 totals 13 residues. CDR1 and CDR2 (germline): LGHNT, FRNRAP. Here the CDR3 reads CASGLFSGAEAFF. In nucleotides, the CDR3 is TGTGCTAGTGGTTTATTCTCGGGGGCTGAAGCTTTCTTT.

CDR3 residues: CASSWVGDSGNTIYF. DNA of the CDR3: TGTGCCAGCAGCTGGGTAGGGGACTCTGGAAACACCATATATTTT. This chain uses TRBV5-8 with TRBJ1-3; D is possibly TRBD1 (5 bases). Between the trimmed V and J ends, which lost 3 bases and 0 bases, there was a span of 10 bases. Germline CDR1 is SGHTS and CDR2 is YDEGEE. This CDR3 contains 15 residues.

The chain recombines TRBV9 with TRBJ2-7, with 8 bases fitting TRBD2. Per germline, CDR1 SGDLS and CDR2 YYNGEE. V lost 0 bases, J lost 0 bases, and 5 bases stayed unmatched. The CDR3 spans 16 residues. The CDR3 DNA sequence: TGTGCCAGCAGCGTAGGGGATAGCGGGAACTCCTACGAGCAGTACTTC. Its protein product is CASSVGDSGNSYEQYF.

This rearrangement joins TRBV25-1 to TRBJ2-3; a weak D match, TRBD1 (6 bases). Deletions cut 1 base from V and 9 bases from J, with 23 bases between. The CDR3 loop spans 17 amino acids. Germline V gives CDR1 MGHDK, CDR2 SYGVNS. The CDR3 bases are TGTGCCAGCAGTGAATGGAGCTGGGGCAGGGGTAGGACGACGCAGTATTTT. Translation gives CASSEWSWGRGRTTQYF. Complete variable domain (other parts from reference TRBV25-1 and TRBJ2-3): EADIYQTPRYLVIGTGKKITLECSQTMGHDKMYWYQQDPGMELHLIHYSYGVNSTEKGDLSSESTVSRIRTEHFPLTLESARPSHTSQYLCASSEWSWGRGRTTQYFGPGTRLTVL.

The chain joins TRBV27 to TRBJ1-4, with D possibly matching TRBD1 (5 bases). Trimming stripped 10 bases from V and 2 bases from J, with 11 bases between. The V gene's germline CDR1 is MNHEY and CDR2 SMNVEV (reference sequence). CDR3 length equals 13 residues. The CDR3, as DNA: TGTGCCACGGGGGATTGGACTAATGAAAAACTGTTTTTT. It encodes CATGDWTNEKLFF.

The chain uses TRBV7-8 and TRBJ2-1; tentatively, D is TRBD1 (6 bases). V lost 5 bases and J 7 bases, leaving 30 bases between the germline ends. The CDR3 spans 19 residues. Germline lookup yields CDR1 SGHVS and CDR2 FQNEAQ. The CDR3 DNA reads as TGTGCCAGCAGCCTCGACCCACTCGACAGGACGCTTTGGGAGAATGAGCAGTTCTTC. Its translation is CASSLDPLDRTLWENEQFF.

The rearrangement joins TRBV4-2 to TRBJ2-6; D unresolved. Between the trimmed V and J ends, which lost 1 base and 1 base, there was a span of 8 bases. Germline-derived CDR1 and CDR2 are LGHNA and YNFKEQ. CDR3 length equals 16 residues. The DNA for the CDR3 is TGTGCCAGCAGCCAAGGGGCGAGTTCTGGGGCCAACGTCCTGACTTTC. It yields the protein CASSQGASSGANVLTF.

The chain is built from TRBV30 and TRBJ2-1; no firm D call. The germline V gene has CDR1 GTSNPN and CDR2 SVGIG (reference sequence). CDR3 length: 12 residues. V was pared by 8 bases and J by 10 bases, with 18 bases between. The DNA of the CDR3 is TGTGCCCTAACCCCCTTTCAATCCGAGCAGTTCTTC. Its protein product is CALTPFQSEQFF.

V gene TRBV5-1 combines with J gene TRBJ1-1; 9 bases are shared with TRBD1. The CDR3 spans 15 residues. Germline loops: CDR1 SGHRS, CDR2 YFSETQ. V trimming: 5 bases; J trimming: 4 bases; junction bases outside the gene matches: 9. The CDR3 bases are TGCGCCAGCAGTTTGACAGGGGGAGTGAGCACTGAAGCTTTCTTT. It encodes CASSLTGGVSTEAFF.

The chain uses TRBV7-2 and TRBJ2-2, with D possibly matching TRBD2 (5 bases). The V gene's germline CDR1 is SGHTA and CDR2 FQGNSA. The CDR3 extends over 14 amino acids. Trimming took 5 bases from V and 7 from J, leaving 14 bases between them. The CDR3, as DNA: TGTGCCAGCAGCCCCGGGATGGTCGGCGGGGAGCTGTTTTTT. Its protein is CASSPGMVGGELFF.

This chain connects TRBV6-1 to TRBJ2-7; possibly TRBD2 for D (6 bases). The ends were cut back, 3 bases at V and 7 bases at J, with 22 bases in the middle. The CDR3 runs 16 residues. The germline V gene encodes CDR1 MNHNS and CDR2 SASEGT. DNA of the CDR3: TGTGCCAGCAGTGACGCCGCCCCGGGACTTCCTGGAGAGCAGTACTTC. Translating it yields CASSDAAPGLPGEQYF.

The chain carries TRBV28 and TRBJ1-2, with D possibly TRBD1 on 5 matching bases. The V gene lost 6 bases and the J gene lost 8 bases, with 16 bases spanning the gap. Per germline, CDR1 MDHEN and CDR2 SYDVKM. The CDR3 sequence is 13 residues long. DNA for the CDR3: TGTGCCAGCAGCCCGGGACTCGGCTACGGCTACACCTTC. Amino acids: CASSPGLGYGYTF.

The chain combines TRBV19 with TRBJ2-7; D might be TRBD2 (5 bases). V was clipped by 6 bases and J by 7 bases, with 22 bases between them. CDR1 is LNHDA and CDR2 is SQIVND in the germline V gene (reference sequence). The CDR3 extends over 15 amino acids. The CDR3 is CASRGSSGLGWEQYF. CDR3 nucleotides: TGTGCCAGTAGGGGTTCCAGCGGACTGGGCTGGGAGCAGTACTTC.

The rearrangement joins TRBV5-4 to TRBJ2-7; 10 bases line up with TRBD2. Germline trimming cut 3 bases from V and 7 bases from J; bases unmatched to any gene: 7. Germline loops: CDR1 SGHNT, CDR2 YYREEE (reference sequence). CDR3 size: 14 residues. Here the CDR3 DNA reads TGTGCCAGCAGCTCTCTAGCGGGAGCGGGGGAGCAGTACTTC. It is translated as CASSSLAGAGEQYF.

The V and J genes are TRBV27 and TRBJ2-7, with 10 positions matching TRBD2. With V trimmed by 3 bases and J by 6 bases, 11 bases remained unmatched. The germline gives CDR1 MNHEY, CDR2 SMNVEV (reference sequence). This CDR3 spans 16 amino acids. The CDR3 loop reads CASSFYRLAGVGEQYF. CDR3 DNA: TGTGCCAGCAGTTTCTATCGGCTAGCGGGAGTCGGCGAGCAGTACTTC.

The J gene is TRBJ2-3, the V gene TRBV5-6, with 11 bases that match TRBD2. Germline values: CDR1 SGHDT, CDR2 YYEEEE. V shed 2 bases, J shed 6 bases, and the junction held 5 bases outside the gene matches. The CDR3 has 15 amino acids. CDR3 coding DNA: TGTGCCAGCAGCTTTAGCGGGAGGGCCCCGGATACGCAGTATTTT. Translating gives CASSFSGRAPDTQYF.

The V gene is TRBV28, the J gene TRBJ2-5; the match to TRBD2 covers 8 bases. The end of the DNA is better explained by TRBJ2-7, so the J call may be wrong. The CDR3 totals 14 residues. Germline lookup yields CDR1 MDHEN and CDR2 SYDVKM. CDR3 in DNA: TGTGCCAGCAGCCTAACGGGAGGGTCAGACGAGCAGTACTTC. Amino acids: CASSLTGGSDEQYF.

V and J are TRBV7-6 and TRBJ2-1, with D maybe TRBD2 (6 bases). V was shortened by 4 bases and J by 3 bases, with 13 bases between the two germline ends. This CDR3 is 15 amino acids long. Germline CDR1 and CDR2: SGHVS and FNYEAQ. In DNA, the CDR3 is TGTGCCAGCAGCTCTTCGGGGGTAAACTACAATGAGCAGTTCTTC. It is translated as CASSSSGVNYNEQFF.

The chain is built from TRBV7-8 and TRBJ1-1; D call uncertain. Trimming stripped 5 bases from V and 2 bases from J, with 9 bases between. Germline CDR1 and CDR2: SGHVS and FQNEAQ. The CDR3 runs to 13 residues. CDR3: CASSPEGNTEAFF. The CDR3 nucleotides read TGTGCCAGCAGCCCAGAGGGAAACACTGAAGCTTTCTTT.

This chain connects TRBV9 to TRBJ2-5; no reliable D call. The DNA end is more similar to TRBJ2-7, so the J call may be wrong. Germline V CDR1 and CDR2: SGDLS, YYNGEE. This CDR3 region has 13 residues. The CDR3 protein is CASSVAHSYEQYF. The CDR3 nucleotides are TGTGCCAGCAGCGTAGCACACAGCTACGAGCAGTACTTC.

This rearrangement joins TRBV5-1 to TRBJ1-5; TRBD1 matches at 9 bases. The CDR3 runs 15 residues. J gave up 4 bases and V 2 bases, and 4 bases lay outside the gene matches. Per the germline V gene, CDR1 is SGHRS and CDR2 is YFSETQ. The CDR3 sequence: CASSFGTGLNQPQHF. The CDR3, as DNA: TGCGCCAGCAGCTTCGGGACAGGGTTAAATCAGCCCCAGCATTTT.